The clone carrying this TCR beta chain occurred a few times. What it binds is unknown. PBMCs came from 9 to 10 ml fresh peripheral blood. The sample belongs to a study of T cells in Graves' hyperthyroidism and ophthalmopathy. For the study at large: At the time of initial diagnosis and before any treatment, peripheral blood was collected. Study-level findings and limits: Clonotypes that were expanded in thyroid above 0.001 mostly appeared in blood too. Ophthalmopathy was predicted by the model a median of roughly 6.6 months ahead of onset.

From RNA transcripts, TCR beta CDR3 regions were amplified. TCR CDR3 regions were first amplified by RT-PCR with HTBI primers. From the multiplex PCR reads, TCRdb called clonotypes with MiXCR, one entry per CDR3 protein. The sample holds hundreds of thousands of distinct CDR3 sequences, about 16% seen once. In germline, CDR1 is LGHNA, CDR2 YNFKEQ. The CDR3 runs 15 residues. Trimming at V came to 4 bases and at J to 4 bases, leaving 8 bases not matched to a gene. This chain connects TRBV4-2 to TRBJ2-3, with 7 nucleotides matching TRBD1. This clonotype was obtained from a man aged 35 to 55 with Graves' hyperthyroidism. The sample comprised blood. The CDR3 reads CASSLYGTASDTQYF. CDR3 DNA: TGTGCCAGCAGCCTGTACGGGACAGCCTCAGATACGCAGTATTTT.